The 15 T cell receptor beta chains below all came from one sample that was sequenced in a study of blood T cell repertoires in COVID-19. Generated by immunoSEQ multiplex PCR, the TCRdb table keeps only in-frame clones and is missing some. The sample has 44,000 or so clones, around 80% seen once. Sample: peripheral blood. These receptor sequences come from a man aged 80 or over in a cohort sampled during active COVID-19.

This clone has only one observation. The CDR3 sequence is CASSLYPGSTEAFF. The CDR3 region has the DNA TGTGCCAGCAGCTTATATCCGGGGAGTACTGAAGCTTTCTTT. The chain recombines TRBV7-2 with TRBJ1-1; D is uncertain. CDR1 and CDR2 from the germline V gene are SGHTA and FQGNSA. V was cut by 2 bases and J by 5 bases, with 12 bases left in between. This CDR3 is built from 14 residues.

In DNA, the CDR3 is TGTGCCAGTAGGGAATTGACAGGGCGCGGCGAGCAGTACTTC. This sequence encodes CASRELTGRGEQYF. The chain combines TRBV19 with TRBJ2-7, with TRBD1 matching over 7 bases. Trimming removed 6 bases from V and 6 bases from J; junction bases left unmatched: 11. The germline CDR1 and CDR2 sequences are LNHDA and SQIVND (reference sequence). The length of the CDR3 is 14 residues.

The chain recombines TRBV27 with TRBJ2-3; 8 nucleotides match TRBD2. The trim removed 8 bases at V and 7 bases at J, leaving 8 bases unmatched. The CDR3 covers 13 residues. Germline values: CDR1 MNHEY, CDR2 SMNVEV (reference sequence). The CDR3 DNA follows: TGTGCCAGCGGCGGGGGGCATTCTTATACGCAGTATTTT. This codes for CASGGGHSYTQYF.

This sequence joins TRBV2 and TRBJ1-2; 10 nucleotides match TRBD1. The germline V gene encodes CDR1 SNHLY and CDR2 FYNNEI. V dropped 5 bases and J dropped 6; count of bases not matched to a gene: 3. The CDR3 runs to 13 residues. CDR3 in amino acids: CASSWDRGNGYTF. CDR3 DNA: TGTGCCAGCAGTTGGGACAGGGGAAATGGCTACACCTTC. The full variable domain, with the rest looked up from reference TRBV2 and TRBJ1-2, is EPEVTQTPSHQVTQMGQEVILRCVPISNHLYFYWYRQILGQKVEFLVSFYNNEISEKSEIFDDQFSVERPDGSNFTLKIRSTKLEDSAMYFCASSWDRGNGYTFGSGTRLTVV.

The genes are TRBV28 and TRBJ2-7; D gene uncertain. The CDR3 covers 12 residues. Between the trimmed V and J ends, which lost 2 bases and 3 bases, there was a span of 5 bases. Germline lookup yields CDR1 MDHEN and CDR2 SYDVKM. CDR3 sequence (DNA): TGTGCCAGCAGTTTAGTCCGCTACGAGCAGTACTTC. Protein product: CASSLVRYEQYF.

The chain uses TRBV19 and TRBJ1-3; D may be TRBD1 (5 bases). The CDR3 covers 13 residues. Germline values: CDR1 LNHDA, CDR2 SQIVND (reference sequence). Trimming cost V 9 bases and J 0 bases, with 9 bases left between them. As DNA, the CDR3 is TGTGCCAGCCAGGGCAGCTCTGGAAACACCATATATTTT. This codes for CASQGSSGNTIYF.

This chain joins TRBV18 and TRBJ1-1; D remains unclear. V lost 3 bases to trimming and J lost 0 bases, with 11 bases between them. CDR3 length: 15 amino acids. The germline V gene has CDR1 KGHSH and CDR2 LQKENI. CDR3 protein: CASSPPGGLNTEAFF. In DNA, the CDR3 is TGTGCCAGCTCACCCCCTGGAGGGTTGAACACTGAAGCTTTCTTT.

The chain uses TRBV25-1 and TRBJ1-2; the match to TRBD1 covers 7 bases. The length of the CDR3 is 14 residues. Germline CDR1 is MGHDK and CDR2 is SYGVNS. V was pared by 5 bases and J by 8 bases, with 11 bases of the junction left unmatched. The DNA of the CDR3 is TGTGCCAGCAGTAGAACCGGGGACAGTAGGGGCTACACCTTC. Amino acid sequence: CASSRTGDSRGYTF.

The chain carries TRBV7-9 and TRBJ1-5; 8 nucleotides agree with TRBD1. The CDR3 has 13 amino acids. V lost 4 bases and J lost 5; bases outside the gene matches: 1. Germline loops: CDR1 SEHNR, CDR2 FQNEAQ (reference sequence). The CDR3 loop reads CASSSTGDQPQHF. In DNA form, the CDR3 reads TGTGCCAGCAGCTCGACAGGGGATCAGCCCCAGCATTTT.

This chain uses TRBV4-1 with TRBJ2-1; 10 positions agree with TRBD1. This CDR3 is built from 14 residues. Germline V gene lookup returns CDR1 MGHRA and CDR2 YSYEKL. V lost 3 bases, J lost 8 bases, and 4 bases stayed unmatched. CDR3 amino acids: CASSQGTGVDEQFF. CDR3 bases: TGCGCCAGCAGCCAGGGGACAGGGGTCGATGAGCAGTTCTTC.

The gene calls are TRBV25-1 and TRBJ1-2; D gene unclear. The CDR3 consists of 12 residues. The V end lost 6 bases, the J end lost 8 bases, and 13 bases lay between the germline ends. Per the germline V gene, CDR1 is MGHDK and CDR2 is SYGVNS. The DNA of the CDR3 is TGTGCCAGCAGGCAAGGCGGGTCCGGCTACACCTTC. It codes for CASRQGGSGYTF.

The chain is built from TRBV5-1 and TRBJ2-3; 8 bases are shared with TRBD2. This CDR3 has 15 residues. V shed 3 bases and J 4 bases; nucleotides not matched to a gene: 7. Germline values: CDR1 SGHRS, CDR2 YFSETQ. The CDR3 loop reads CASSWLAGRADTQYF. The CDR3 DNA follows: TGCGCCAGCAGCTGGTTAGCGGGGAGGGCAGATACGCAGTATTTT.

The chain combines TRBV4-3 with TRBJ2-6, with TRBD2 as a possible D gene (5 bases). The CDR3 is 16 amino acids. V dropped 5 bases and J dropped 0 bases, with 11 bases sitting between them. Germline V gene lookup returns CDR1 LGHNA and CDR2 YSLEER. The CDR3: CASSGGLGSGANVLTF. The CDR3 nucleotides read TGCGCCAGCAGCGGAGGATTGGGCTCTGGGGCCAACGTCCTGACTTTC.

This chain joins TRBV5-4 and TRBJ1-1; 7 bases map to TRBD1. CDR3 size: 15 residues. Looked up from germline, CDR1 is SGHNT and CDR2 is YYREEE (reference sequence). V shed 0 bases and J 2 bases; nucleotides not matched to a gene: 4. Here the CDR3 reads CASSLVEGANTEAFF. The CDR3 DNA sequence: TGTGCCAGCAGCTTGGTGGAGGGGGCTAACACTGAAGCTTTCTTT.

The chain links TRBV7-2 to TRBJ2-7; the match to TRBD1 covers 8 bases. V lost 5 bases, J lost 2 bases, and 8 bases stayed unmatched. This CDR3 spans 15 amino acids. Germline V gene data show CDR1 as SGHTA and CDR2 as FQGNSA. This CDR3 is CASSPRGTGAYEQYF. The CDR3 coding sequence is TGTGCCAGCAGCCCAAGAGGGACAGGAGCCTACGAGCAGTACTTC.